This T cell receptor (beta chain) was observed in a study of OX40 agonist ivuxolimab in advanced cancers. Study-wide context: In this cohort, patients received ivuxolimab, an agonistic anti-OX40 (CD134) antibody. Earlier treatment with anti-PD-1, anti-PD-L1 or anti-CTLA-4 was permitted, and 35% to 40% had received some.

Points on this clone: Its target is not known.

V gave up 2 bases and J gave up 5 bases, with 7 bases separating them. The germline V gene has CDR1 LNHDA and CDR2 SQIVND (reference sequence). The CDR3 length is 12 residues. Points from the study as a whole: Doses of 0.1 to 3.0 mg/kg were accompanied by clonal expansion of CD4+ and CD8+ blood T cells by week 6.

Method: immunoSEQ multiplex PCR; TCRdb's copy keeps in-frame clones and lacks some. The sample includes some 43,000 clones, just under 95% of them seen just once. It was autoimmune disease history or systemic immunosuppression that excluded patients. This sequence was found in an adult with an advanced solid tumor such as melanoma, head and neck, liver or kidney cancer. Sequenced here: CD4+ or CD8+ T cells sorted from blood, sampled in a trial of the OX40 agonist ivuxolimab. This rearrangement joins TRBV19 to TRBJ2-7; possibly TRBD2 for D (5 bases). CDR3: CASSISGNEQYF. The CDR3 bases are TGTGCCAGTAGTATATCGGGGAACGAGCAGTACTTC. The whole variable domain, remainder taken from reference TRBV19 and TRBJ2-7, is DGGITQSPKYLFRKEGQNVTLSCEQNLNHDAMYWYRQDPGQGLRLIYYSQIVNDFQKGDIAEGYSVSREKKESFPLTVTSAQKNPTAFYLCASSISGNEQYFGPGTRLTVT.